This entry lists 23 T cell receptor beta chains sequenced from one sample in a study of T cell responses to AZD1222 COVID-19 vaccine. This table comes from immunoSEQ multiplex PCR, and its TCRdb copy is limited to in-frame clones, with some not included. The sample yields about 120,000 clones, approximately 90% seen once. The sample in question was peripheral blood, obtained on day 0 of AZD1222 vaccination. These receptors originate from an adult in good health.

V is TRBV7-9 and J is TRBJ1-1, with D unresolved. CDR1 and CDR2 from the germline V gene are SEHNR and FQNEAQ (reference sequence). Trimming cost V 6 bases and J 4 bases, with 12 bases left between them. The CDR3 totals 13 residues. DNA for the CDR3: TGTGCCAGCAGTTCAGACATGGGCACTGAAGCTTTCTTT. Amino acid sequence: CASSSDMGTEAFF.

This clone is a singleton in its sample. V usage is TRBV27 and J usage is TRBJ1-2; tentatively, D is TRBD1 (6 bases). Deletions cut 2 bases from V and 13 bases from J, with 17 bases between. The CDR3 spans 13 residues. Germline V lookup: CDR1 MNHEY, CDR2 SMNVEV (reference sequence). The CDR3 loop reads CASSLPNRATLTF. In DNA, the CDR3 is TGTGCCAGCAGTTTACCCAACAGGGCCACCCTCACCTTC.

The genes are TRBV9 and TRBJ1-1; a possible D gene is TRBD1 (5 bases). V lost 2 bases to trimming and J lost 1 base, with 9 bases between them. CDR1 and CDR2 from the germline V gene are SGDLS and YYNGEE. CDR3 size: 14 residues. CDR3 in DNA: TGTGCCAGCAGCGTCAGGGCATCGAACACTGAAGCTTTCTTT. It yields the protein CASSVRASNTEAFF.

The DNA of the CDR3 is TGCGCCAGCAGCCAAGGTGTGGGCAGTCAATATCCCCAGCATTTT. This codes for CASSQGVGSQYPQHF. The chain is built from TRBV4-3 and TRBJ1-5; no reliable D call. CDR3 length equals 15 residues. V lost 1 base to trimming and J lost 10 bases, with 17 bases between them. CDR1 LGHNA and CDR2 YSLEER come from the germline V gene.

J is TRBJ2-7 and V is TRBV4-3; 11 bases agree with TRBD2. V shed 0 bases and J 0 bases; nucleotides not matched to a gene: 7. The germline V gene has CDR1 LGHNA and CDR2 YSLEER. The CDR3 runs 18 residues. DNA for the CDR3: TGCGCCAGCAGCCAAGAACGTCTAGCGGGAGGAAGCTCCTACGAGCAGTACTTC. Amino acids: CASSQERLAGGSSYEQYF.

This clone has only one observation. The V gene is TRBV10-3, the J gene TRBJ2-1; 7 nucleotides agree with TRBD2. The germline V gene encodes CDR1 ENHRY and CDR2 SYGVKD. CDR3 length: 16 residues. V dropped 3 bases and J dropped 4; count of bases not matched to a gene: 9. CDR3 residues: CAISDGTGLSYNEQFF. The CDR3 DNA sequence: TGTGCCATCAGTGATGGGACGGGACTATCATACAATGAGCAGTTCTTC.

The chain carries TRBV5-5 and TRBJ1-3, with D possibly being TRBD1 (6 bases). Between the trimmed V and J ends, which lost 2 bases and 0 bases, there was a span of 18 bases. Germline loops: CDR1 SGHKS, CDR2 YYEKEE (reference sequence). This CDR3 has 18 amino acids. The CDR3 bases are TGTGCCAGCAGCTTTAACTTAGCTCAGGGGAGCTCTGGAAACACCATATATTTT. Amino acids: CASSFNLAQGSSGNTIYF.

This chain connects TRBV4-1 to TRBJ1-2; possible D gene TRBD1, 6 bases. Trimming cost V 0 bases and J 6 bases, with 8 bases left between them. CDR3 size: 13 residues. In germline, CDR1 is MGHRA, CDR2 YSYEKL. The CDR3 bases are TGCGCCAGCAGCCAAGACAACAGGGATGGCTACACCTTC. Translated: CASSQDNRDGYTF.

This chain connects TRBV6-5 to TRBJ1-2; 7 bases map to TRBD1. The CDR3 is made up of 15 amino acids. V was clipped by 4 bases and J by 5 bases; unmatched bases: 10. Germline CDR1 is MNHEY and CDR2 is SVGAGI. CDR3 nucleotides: TGTGCCAGCAGTTTCGCAATTGGCAGGGGGTATGGCTACACCTTC. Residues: CASSFAIGRGYGYTF.

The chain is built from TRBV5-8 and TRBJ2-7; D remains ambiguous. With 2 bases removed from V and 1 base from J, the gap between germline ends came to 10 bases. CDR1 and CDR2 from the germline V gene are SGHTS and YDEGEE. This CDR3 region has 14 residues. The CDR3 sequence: CASSFSWSSYEQYF. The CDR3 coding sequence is TGTGCCAGCAGCTTCTCCTGGTCTTCCTACGAGCAGTACTTC.

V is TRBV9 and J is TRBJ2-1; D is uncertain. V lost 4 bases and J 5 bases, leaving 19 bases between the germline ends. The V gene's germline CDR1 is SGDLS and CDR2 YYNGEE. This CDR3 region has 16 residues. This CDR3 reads CASSPRSQTTNNEQFF. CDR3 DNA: TGTGCCAGCAGCCCGAGGTCCCAGACAACGAACAATGAGCAGTTCTTC.

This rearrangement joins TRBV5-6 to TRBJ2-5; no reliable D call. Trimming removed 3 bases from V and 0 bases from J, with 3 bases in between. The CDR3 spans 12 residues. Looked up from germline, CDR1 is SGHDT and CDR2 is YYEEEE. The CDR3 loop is CASSSYQETQYF. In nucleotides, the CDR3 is TGTGCCAGCAGCTCGTACCAAGAGACCCAGTACTTC.

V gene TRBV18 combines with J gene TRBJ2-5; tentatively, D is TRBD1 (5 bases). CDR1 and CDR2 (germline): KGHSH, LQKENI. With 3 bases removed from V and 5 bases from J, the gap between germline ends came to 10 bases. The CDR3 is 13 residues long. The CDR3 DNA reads TGTGCCAGCTCACCCGACAGAAGCGAGACCCAGTACTTC. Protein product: CASSPDRSETQYF.

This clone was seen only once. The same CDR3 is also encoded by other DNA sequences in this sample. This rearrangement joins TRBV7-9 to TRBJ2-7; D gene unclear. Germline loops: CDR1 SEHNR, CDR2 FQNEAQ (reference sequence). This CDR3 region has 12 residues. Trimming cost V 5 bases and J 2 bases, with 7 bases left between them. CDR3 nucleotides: TGTGCCAGCAGCCCTGGTACCTACGAGCAGTACTTC. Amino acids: CASSPGTYEQYF.

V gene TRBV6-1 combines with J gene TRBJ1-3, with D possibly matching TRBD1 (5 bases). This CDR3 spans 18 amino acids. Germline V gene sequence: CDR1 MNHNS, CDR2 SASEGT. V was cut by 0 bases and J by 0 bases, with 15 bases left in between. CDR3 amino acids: CASSEAREAGSSGNTIYF. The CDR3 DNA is TGTGCCAGCAGTGAAGCGCGGGAGGCAGGGAGCTCTGGAAACACCATATATTTT.

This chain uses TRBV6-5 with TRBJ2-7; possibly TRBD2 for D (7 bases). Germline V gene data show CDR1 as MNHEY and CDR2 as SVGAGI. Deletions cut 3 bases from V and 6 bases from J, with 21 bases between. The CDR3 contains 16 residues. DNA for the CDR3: TGTGCCAGCAGTTATGGGGGGGCCCGGCAGGGCTCCGAGCAGTACTTC. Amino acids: CASSYGGARQGSEQYF.

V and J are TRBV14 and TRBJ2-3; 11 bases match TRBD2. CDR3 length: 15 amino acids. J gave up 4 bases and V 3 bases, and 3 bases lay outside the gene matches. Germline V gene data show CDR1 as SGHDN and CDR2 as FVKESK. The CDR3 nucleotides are TGTGCCAGCAGCCAGATAGCGGGAGGGGCAGATACGCAGTATTTT. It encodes CASSQIAGGADTQYF.

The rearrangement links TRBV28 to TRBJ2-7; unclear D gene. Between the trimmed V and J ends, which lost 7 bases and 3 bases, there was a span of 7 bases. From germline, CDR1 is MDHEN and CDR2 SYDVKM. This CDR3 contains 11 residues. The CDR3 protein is CASIQDYEQYF. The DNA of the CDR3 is TGTGCCAGCATTCAGGACTACGAGCAGTACTTC.

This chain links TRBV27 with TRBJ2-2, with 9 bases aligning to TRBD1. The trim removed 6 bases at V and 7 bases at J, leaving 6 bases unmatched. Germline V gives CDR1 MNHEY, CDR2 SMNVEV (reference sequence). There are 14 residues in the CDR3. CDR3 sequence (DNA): TGTGCCAGCAGGGACAGGGGAGAGGACGGGGAGCTGTTTTTT. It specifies CASRDRGEDGELFF.

The CDR3 nucleotides read TGTGCCAGCAGTTACTCCGGGACAGCCGTTAGTTCACCCCTCCACTTT. Translating gives CASSYSGTAVSSPLHF. The rearrangement joins TRBV6-5 to TRBJ1-6; 7 nucleotides line up with TRBD1. J gave up 9 bases and V 0 bases, and 8 bases lay outside the gene matches. Germline V gene data show CDR1 as MNHEY and CDR2 as SVGAGI. The CDR3 is 16 amino acids.

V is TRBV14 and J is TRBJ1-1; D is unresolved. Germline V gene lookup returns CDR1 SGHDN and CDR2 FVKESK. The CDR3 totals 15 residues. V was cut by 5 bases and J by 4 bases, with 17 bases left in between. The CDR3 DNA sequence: TGTGCCAGCAGCAAAACGAAGGGAAAGGGCACTGAAGCTTTCTTT. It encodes CASSKTKGKGTEAFF.

The CDR3 reads CASSSTTATNEKLFF. For the CDR3, the DNA is TGTGCCAGCAGCTCAACGACGGCAACTAATGAAAAACTGTTTTTT. V and J are TRBV28 and TRBJ1-4; D call uncertain. Trimming removed 6 bases at V and 0 bases at J, with 11 bases between. The CDR3 runs 15 residues. The germline gives CDR1 MDHEN, CDR2 SYDVKM.

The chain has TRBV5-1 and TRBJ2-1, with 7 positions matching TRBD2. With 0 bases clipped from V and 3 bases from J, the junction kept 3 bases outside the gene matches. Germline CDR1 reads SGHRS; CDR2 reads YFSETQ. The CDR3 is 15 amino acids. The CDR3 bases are TGCGCCAGCAGCTTGGGCTCTAGCGGCTACAATGAGCAGTTCTTC. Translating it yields CASSLGSSGYNEQFF.